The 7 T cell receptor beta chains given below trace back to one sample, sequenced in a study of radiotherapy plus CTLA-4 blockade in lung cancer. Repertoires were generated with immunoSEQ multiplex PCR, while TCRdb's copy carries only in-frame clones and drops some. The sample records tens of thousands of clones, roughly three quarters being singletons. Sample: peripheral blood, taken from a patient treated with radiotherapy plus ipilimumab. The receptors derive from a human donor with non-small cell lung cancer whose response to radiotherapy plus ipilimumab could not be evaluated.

CDR3 DNA: TGTGCCAGCACCTCCGCGCAGGGAGGTAACTATGGCTACACCTTC. This translates into CASTSAQGGNYGYTF. The chain recombines TRBV6-6 with TRBJ1-2, with D possibly TRBD1 on 5 matching bases. This CDR3 is 15 amino acids long. V dropped 7 bases and J dropped 1 base, with 16 bases sitting between them. Germline V CDR1 and CDR2: MNHNY, SVGAGI (reference sequence).

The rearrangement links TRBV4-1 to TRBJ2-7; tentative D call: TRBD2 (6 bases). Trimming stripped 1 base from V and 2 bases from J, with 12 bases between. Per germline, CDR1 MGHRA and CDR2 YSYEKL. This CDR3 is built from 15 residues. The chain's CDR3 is CASSQGTSPPYEQYF. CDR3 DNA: TGCGCCAGCAGCCAAGGCACTAGCCCTCCCTACGAGCAGTACTTC.

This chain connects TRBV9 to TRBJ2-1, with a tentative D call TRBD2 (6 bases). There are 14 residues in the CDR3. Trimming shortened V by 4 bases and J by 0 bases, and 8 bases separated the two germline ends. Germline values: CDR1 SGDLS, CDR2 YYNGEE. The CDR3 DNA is TGTGCCAGCAGCCCGGGACTCTCCTACAATGAGCAGTTCTTC. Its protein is CASSPGLSYNEQFF.

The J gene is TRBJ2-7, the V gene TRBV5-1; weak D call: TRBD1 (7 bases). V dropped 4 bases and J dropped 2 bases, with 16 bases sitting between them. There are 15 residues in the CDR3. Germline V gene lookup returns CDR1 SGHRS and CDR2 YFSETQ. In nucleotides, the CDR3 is TGCGCCAGCAGCCTGGCGGGACAGCTTCCCTACGAGCAGTACTTC. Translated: CASSLAGQLPYEQYF.

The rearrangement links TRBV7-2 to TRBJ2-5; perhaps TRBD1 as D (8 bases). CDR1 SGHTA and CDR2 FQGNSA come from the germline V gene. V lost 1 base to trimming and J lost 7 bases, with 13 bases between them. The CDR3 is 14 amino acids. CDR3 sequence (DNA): TGTGCCAGCAGCTTAGAACAGGGGGGGAGGACCCAGTACTTC. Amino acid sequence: CASSLEQGGRTQYF.

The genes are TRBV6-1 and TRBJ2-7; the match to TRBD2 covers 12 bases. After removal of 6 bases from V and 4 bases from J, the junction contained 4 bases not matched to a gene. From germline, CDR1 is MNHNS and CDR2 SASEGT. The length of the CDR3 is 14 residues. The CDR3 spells CASRTSGRRYEQYF. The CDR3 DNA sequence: TGTGCCAGCAGGACTAGCGGGAGAAGGTACGAGCAGTACTTC.

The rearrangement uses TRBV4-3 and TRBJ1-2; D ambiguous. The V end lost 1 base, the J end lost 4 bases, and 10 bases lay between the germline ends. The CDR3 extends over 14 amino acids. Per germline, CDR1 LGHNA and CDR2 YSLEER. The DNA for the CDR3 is TGCGCCAGCAGCCAAGGGACTTCTGGCTATGGCTACACCTTC. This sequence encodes CASSQGTSGYGYTF.